These T cell receptor beta chains were read from a single sample in a study of T cell repertoires in cytomegalovirus infection. These receptors have no identified antigens. Each CDR3 protein gets one entry after TCRdb re-called the reads with MiXCR. Of fewer than 900,000 distinct CDR3 sequences listed, around 29% are singletons. The material was cultured CD8+ T cells from PBMCs, obtained from culture after CMV antigen stimulation. These receptors were obtained from a human donor in good health (CMV status not recorded). Some clones in this sample may be carry-over from other donors' samples. Each CDR3 is given with its conserved first and last residue. Not every row has a clone size; where given, it reads once, few, many or a size class.

clone size	V gene	J gene	CDR3 protein
many	TRBV7-2	TRBJ1-4	CASSLGRRIGLNEKLFF
many	TRBV7-2	TRBJ1-4	CASSLALTEKLFF
-	TRBV4-2	TRBJ2-5	CASSQGQVETQYF
-	TRBV5-5	TRBJ2-1	CASSSSDNEQFF
-	TRBV19	TRBJ2-2	CASSSGQDSNTGELFF
few	TRBV7-9	TRBJ2-1	CASIKTGVYNEQFF
-	TRBV20-1	TRBJ1-4	CSARDQGTGGEKLFF
-	TRBV2	TRBJ2-7	CASRGNQGYEQYF
-	TRBV12-3/TRBV12-4	TRBJ2-5	CASGSGTSGHGTQYF
-	TRBV29-1	TRBJ2-2	CSGRLAGGQNTGELFF
-	TRBV6-2/TRBV6-3	TRBJ1-2	CASTSDRGPQDGYTF
few	TRBV6-1	TRBJ1-2	CASSYRASDYGYTF
-	TRBV4-1	TRBJ2-6	CASSHLGQGLLSGANVLTF
-	TRBV24-1	TRBJ2-1	CATSDPGLGDEQFF
-	TRBV7-9	TRBJ1-6	CASGGQGRANSPLHF